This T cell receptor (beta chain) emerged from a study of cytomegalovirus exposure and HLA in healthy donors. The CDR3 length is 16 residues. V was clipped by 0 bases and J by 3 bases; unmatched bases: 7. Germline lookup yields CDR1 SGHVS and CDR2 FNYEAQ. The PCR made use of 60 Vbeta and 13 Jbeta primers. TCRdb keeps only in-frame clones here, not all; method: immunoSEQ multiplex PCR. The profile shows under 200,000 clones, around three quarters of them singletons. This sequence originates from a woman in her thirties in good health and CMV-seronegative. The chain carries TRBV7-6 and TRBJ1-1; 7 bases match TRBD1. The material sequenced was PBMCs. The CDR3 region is CASSLAQGRRYTEAFF. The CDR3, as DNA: TGTGCCAGCAGCTTAGCACAGGGGAGGAGGTACACTGAAGCTTTCTTT.